This TCR beta chain derives from a study of blood T cell repertoires in COVID-19. Study as a whole: Specimens from acute and convalescent COVID-19 originated in the United States, Italy and Spain.

Original processing notes: Amplification of reference gene primers was used by the study to estimate nucleated cell counts. Produced via immunoSEQ multiplex PCR; TCRdb's table is partial and in-frame only. V and J calls and clone size are those listed in that table; D and trimming were worked out from the DNA. This table has about 42,000 clones, 90% appearing once. There are 12 residues in the CDR3. V was pared by 5 bases and J by 7 bases, with 12 bases between. CDR1 is MNHEY, CDR2 SVGEGT, per germline. The rearrangement joins TRBV6-2 or TRBV6-3 to TRBJ2-7; D is perhaps TRBD1 (5 bases). The source material was peripheral blood. The TCR sequence derives from a man aged 50 to 60 with active COVID-19. The CDR3 sequence is CASSPEQEEQYF. The CDR3 DNA follows: TGTGCCAGCAGTCCCGAACAGGAAGAGCAGTACTTC.